What follows describes a single T cell receptor (beta chain). The CDR3 has 15 amino acids. Per germline, CDR1 SQVTM and CDR2 ANQGSEA. The ends lost 5 bases at V and 3 bases at J; junction bases unmatched: 6. This sample stems from a study of shared clonotypes between healthy human individuals. Spread over ten immunoSEQ deep assay plates, unsorted PBMC DNA underwent sequencing. Original handling: ImmunoSEQ supplied junction-only sequences lacking quality scores, so filtering was different. Clones were read by immunoSEQ multiplex PCR, and TCRdb kept only the in-frame ones, dropping some. The V and J calls and clone size are taken from that table; D and trimming were inferred from the DNA. The sample carries about 480,000 clones, roughly 78% recorded once.

The receptor was derived from a woman in her thirties or forties in good health. Some clones in this sample may be carry-over from other donors' samples. The sample consisted of PBMCs. V gene TRBV29-1 combines with J gene TRBJ2-2; 10 nucleotides agree with TRBD2. The CDR3 here is CSVSSGSRDTGELFF. The CDR3 DNA reads TGCAGCGTTTCTAGCGGGAGTCGGGACACCGGGGAGCTGTTTTTT.